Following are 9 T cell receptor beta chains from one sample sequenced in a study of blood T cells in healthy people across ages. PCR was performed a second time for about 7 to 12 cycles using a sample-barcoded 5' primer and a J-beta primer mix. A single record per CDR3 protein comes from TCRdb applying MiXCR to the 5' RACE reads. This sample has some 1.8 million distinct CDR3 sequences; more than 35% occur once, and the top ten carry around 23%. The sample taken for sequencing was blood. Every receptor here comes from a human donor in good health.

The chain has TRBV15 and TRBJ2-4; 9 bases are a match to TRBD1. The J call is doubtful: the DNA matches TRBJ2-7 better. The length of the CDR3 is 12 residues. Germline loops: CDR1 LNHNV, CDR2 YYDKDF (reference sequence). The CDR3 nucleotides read TGTGCCACGGGACAGGGAGACTACGAGCAGTACTTC. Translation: CATGQGDYEQYF.

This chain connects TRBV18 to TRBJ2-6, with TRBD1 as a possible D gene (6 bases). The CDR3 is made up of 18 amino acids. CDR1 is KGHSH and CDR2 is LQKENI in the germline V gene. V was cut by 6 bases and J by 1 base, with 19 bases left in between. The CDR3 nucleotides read TGTGCCAGCTCTCCTGAGAGCACAGGGTATTCTGGGGCCAACGTCCTGACTTTC. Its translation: CASSPESTGYSGANVLTF. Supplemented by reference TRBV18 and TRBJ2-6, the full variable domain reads NAGVMQNPRHLVRRRGQEARLRCSPMKGHSHVYWYRQLPEEGLKFMVYLQKENIIDESGMPKERFSAEFPKEGPSILRIQQVVRGDSAAYFCASSPESTGYSGANVLTFGAGSRLTVL.

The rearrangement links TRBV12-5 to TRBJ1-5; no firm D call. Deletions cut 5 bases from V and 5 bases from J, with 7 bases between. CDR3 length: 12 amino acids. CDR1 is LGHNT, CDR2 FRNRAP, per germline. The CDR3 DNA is TGTGCTAGTGGTCCCTACGATCAGCCCCAGCATTTT. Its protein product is CASGPYDQPQHF.

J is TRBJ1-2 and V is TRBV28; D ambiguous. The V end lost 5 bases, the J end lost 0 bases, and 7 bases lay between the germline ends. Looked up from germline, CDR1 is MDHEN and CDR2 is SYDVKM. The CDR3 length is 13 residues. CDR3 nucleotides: TGTGCCAGCAGTAGCATGGCTAACTATGGCTACACCTTC. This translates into CASSSMANYGYTF.

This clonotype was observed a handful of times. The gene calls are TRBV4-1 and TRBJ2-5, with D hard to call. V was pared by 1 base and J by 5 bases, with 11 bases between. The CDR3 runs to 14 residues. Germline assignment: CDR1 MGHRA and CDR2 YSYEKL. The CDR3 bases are TGCGCCAGCAGCCAAGTGAATTCGAGGGAGACCCAGTACTTC. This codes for CASSQVNSRETQYF.

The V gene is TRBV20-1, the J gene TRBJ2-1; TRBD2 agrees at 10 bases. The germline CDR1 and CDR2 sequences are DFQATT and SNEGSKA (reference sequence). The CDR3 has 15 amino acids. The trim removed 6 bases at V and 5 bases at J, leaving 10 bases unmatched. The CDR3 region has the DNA TGCAGTGCAGGCCCAGCGAGCGGGGGGGACAATGAGCAGTTCTTC. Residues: CSAGPASGGDNEQFF.

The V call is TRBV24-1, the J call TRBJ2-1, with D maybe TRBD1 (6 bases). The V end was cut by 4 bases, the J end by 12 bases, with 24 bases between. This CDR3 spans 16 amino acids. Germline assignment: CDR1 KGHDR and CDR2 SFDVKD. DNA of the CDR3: TGTGCCACCAGTGACCCATACAGGGCTCCTAGGGATGGGCAGTTCTTC. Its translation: CATSDPYRAPRDGQFF.

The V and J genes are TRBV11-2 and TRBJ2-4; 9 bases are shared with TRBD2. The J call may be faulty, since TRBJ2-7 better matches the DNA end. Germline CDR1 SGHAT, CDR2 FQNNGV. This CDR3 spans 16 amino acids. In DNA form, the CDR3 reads TGTGCCAGCAGTCAAGGTGGGCGGGAGGGCCTCTACGAGCAGTACTTC. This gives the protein CASSQGGREGLYEQYF.

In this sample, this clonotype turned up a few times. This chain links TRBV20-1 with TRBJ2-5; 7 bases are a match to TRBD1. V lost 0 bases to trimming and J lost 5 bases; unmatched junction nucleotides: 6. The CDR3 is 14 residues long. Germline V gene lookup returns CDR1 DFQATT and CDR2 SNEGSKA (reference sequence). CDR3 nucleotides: TGCAGTGCTAGAGATCCACAGGGGCGGGAGACCCAGTACTTC. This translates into CSARDPQGRETQYF.